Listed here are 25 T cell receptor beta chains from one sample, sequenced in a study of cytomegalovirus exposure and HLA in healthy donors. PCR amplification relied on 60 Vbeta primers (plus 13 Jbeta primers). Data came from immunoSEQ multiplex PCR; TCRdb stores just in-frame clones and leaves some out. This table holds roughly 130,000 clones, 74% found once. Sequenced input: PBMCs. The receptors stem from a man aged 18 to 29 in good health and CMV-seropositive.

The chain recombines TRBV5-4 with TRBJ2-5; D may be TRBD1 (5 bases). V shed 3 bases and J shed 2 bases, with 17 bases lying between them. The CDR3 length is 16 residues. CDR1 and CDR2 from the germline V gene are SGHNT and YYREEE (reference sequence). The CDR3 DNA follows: TGTGCCAGCAGCTCGCCAGCTAGACAGTTACAAGAGACCCAGTACTTC. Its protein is CASSSPARQLQETQYF.

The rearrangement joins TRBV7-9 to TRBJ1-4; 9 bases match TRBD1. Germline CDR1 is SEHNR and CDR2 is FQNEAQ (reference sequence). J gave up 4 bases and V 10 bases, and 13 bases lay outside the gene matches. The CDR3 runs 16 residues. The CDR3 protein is CATEPGQGLINEKLFF. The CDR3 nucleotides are TGTGCCACCGAACCGGGACAGGGCCTCATTAATGAAAAACTGTTTTTT.

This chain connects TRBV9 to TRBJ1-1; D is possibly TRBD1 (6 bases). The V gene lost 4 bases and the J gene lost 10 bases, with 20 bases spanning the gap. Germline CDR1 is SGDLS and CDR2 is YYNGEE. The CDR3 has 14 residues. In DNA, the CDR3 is TGTGCCAGCAGCCACGGGGGGGCTAGGGGTCGAGCTTTCTTT. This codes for CASSHGGARGRAFF. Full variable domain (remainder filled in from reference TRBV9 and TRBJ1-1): DSGVTQTPKHLITATGQRVTLRCSPRSGDLSVYWYQQSLDQGLQFLIQYYNGEERAKGNILERFSAQQFPDLHSELNLSSLELGDSALYFCASSHGGARGRAFFGQGTRLTVV.

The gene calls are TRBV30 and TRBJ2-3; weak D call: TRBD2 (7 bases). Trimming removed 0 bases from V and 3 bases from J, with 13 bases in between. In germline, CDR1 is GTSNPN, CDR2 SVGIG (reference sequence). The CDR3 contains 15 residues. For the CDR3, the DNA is TGTGCCTGGAGTGTAAGAGGGGGGGGGACAGATACGCAGTATTTT. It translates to CAWSVRGGGTDTQYF.

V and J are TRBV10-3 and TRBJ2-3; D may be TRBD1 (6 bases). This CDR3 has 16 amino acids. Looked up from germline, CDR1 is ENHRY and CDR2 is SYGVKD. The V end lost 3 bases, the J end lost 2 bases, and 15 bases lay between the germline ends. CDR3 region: CAISESTGLSTDTQYF. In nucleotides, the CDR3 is TGTGCCATCAGTGAAAGCACAGGGCTCTCCACAGATACGCAGTATTTT.

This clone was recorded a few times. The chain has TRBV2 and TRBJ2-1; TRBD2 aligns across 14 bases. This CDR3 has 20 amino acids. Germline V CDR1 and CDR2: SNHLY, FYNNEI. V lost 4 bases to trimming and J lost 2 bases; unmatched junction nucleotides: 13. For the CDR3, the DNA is TGTGCCAGCAGTGCGCCCGGGACTAGCGGGGGAGAAAGGACCTACAATGAGCAGTTCTTC. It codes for CASSAPGTSGGERTYNEQFF.

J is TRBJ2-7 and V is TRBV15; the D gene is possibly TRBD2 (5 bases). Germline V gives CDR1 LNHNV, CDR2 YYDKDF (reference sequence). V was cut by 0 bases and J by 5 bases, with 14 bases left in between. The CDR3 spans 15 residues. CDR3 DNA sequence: TGTGCCACCAGCAGAGATAGAGCTCCCGGGGACGAGCAGTACTTC. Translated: CATSRDRAPGDEQYF.

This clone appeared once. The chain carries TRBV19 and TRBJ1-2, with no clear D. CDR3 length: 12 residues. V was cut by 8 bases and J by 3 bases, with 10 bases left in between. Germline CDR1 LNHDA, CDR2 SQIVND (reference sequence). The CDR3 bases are TGTGCCAGTTCTAGGTTGGACTATGGCTACACCTTC. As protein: CASSRLDYGYTF. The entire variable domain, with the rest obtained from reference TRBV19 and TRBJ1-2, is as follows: DGGITQSPKYLFRKEGQNVTLSCEQNLNHDAMYWYRQDPGQGLRLIYYSQIVNDFQKGDIAEGYSVSREKKESFPLTVTSAQKNPTAFYLCASSRLDYGYTFGSGTRLTVV.

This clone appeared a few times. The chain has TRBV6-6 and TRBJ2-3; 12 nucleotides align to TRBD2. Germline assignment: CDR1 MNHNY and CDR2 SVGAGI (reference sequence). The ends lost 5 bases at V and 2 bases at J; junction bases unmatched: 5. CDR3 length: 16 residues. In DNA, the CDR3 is TGTGCCAGCAGTCAGACTAGCGGGGGACCCACAGATACGCAGTATTTT. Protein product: CASSQTSGGPTDTQYF.

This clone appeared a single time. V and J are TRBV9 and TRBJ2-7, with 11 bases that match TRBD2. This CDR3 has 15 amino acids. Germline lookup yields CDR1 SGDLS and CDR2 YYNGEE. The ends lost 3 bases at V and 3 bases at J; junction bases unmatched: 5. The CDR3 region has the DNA TGTGCCAGCAGCGCGACCGGGACTAGCGGCTACGAGCAGTACTTC. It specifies CASSATGTSGYEQYF.

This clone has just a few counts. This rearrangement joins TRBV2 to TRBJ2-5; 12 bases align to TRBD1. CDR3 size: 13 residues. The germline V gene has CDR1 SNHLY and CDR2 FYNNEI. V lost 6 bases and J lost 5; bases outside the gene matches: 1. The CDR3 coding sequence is TGTGCCAGCAGCGGGACAGGGGGCGAGACCCAGTACTTC. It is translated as CASSGTGGETQYF.

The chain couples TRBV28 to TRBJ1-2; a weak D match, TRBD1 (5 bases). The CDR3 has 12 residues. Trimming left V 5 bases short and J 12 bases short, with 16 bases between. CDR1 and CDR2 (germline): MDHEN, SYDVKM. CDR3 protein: CASSHRRGFNTF. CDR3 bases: TGTGCCAGCAGTCACCGTCGGGGGTTTAACACCTTC.

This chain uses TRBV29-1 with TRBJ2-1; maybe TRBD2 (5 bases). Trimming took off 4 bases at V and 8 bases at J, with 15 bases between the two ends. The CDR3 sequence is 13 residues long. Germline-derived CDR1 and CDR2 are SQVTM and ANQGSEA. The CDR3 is CSVGAGALYEQFF. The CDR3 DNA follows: TGCAGCGTTGGGGCGGGTGCTCTCTATGAGCAGTTCTTC.

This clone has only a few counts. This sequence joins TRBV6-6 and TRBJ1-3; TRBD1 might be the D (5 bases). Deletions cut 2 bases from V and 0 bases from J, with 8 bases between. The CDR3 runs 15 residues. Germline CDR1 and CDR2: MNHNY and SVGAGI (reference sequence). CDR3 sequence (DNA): TGTGCCAGCAGTTACGACAGCTACTCTGGAAACACCATATATTTT. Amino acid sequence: CASSYDSYSGNTIYF.

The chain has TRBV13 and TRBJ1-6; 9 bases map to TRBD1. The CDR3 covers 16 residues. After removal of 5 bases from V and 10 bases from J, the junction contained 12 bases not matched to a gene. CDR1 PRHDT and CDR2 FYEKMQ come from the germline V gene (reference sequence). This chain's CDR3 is CASSDPGQGEGSPLHF. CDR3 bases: TGTGCCAGCAGCGACCCGGGACAGGGAGAAGGATCACCCCTCCACTTT. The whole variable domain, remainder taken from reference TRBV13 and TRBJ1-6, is AAGVIQSPRHLIKEKRETATLKCYPIPRHDTVYWYQQGPGQDPQFLISFYEKMQSDKGSIPDRFSAQQFSDYHSELNMSSLELGDSALYFCASSDPGQGEGSPLHFGNGTRLTVT.

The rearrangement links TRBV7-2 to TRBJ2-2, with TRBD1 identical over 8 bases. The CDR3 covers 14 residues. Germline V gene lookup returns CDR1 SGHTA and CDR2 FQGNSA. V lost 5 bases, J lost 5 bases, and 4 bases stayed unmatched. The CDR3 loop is CASSTRTGTGELFF. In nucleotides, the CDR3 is TGTGCCAGCAGCACCAGGACAGGGACCGGGGAGCTGTTTTTT.

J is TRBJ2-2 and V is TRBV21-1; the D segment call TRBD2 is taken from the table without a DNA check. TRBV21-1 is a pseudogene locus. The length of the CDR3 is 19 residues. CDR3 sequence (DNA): TGTGCCAGCAGCAAAGGGGCGGTAGGGACTAGCGGGAGGGACGGGGAGCTGTTTTTT. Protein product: CASSKGAVGTSGRDGELFF.

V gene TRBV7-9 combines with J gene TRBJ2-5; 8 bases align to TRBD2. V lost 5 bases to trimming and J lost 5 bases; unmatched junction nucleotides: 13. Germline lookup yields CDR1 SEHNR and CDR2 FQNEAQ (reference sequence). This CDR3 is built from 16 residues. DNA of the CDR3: TGTGCCAGCAGCGACTTAATAGCGGGGAAGAGGGAGACCCAGTACTTC. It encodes CASSDLIAGKRETQYF.

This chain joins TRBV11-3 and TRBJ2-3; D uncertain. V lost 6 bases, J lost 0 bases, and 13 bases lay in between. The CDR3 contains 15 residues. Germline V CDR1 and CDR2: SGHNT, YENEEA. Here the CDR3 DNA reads TGTGCCAGCAGGGCGACTCACTCTAGCACAGATACGCAGTATTTT. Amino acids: CASRATHSSTDTQYF.

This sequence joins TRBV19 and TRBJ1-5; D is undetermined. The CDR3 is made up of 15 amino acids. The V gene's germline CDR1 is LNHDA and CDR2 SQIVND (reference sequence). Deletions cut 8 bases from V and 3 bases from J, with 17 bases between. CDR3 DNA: TGTGCCAGTTCACGAGCACGCATCGCCAATCAGCCCCAGCATTTT. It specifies CASSRARIANQPQHF.

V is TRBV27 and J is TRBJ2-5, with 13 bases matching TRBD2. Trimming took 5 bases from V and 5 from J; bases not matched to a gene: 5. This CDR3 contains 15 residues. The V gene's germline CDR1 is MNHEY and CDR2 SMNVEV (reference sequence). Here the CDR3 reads CASSLTSGGEETQYF. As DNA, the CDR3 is TGTGCCAGCAGTCTCACTAGCGGGGGGGAGGAGACCCAGTACTTC.

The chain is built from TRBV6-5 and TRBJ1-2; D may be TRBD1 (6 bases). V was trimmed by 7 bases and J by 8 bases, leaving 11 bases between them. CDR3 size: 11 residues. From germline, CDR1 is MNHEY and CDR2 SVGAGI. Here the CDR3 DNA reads TGTGCCAGCATGGGGGCACGCGGCTACACCTTC. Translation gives CASMGARGYTF.

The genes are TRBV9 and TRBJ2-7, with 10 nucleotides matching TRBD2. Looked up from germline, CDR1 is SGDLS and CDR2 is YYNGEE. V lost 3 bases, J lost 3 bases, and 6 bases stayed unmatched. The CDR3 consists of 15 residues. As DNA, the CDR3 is TGTGCCAGCAGCGCCCTAGCGGGAGCCATCTACGAGCAGTACTTC. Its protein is CASSALAGAIYEQYF.

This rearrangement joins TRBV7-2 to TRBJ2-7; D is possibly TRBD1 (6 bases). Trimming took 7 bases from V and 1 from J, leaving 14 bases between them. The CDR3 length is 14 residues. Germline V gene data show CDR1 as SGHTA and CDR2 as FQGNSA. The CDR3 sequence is CASTLTGYSYEQYF. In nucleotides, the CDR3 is TGTGCCAGCACATTGACAGGTTATTCCTACGAGCAGTACTTC.

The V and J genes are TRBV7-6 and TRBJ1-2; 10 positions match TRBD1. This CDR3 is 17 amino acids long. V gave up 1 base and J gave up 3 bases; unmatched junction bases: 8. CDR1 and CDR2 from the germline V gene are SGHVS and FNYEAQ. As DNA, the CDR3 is TGTGCCAGCAGCTTAGGACAGGGGGCCGCCCCCTACTATGGCTACACCTTC. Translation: CASSLGQGAAPYYGYTF.